The 17 T cell receptor beta chains in this list originate from one sample, sequenced in a study of T cell responses to AZD1222 COVID-19 vaccine. Profiled with immunoSEQ multiplex PCR; TCRdb holds only in-frame clones, not every one. Here the sample spans some 150,000 clones, 85% to 95% being singletons. The sample was peripheral blood, taken on day 0 of AZD1222 vaccination. All receptors come from an adult in good health.

The rearrangement uses TRBV6-5 and TRBJ1-2; D gene unclear. The germline V gene has CDR1 MNHEY and CDR2 SVGAGI. The CDR3 covers 12 residues. Trimming shortened V by 8 bases and J by 5 bases, and 12 bases separated the two germline ends. CDR3 bases: TGTGCCAGCCGGCTTGTAGGTTATGGCTACACCTTC. This codes for CASRLVGYGYTF.

The chain couples TRBV4-3 to TRBJ2-1; D unclear. The V and J ends lost 4 bases and 6 bases respectively, with 13 bases between them. The CDR3 runs 14 residues. Germline V gene lookup returns CDR1 LGHNA and CDR2 YSLEER. CDR3 protein: CASSRALELNEQFF. For the CDR3, the DNA is TGCGCCAGCAGCCGGGCCTTGGAACTCAATGAGCAGTTCTTC.

The rearrangement uses TRBV2 and TRBJ1-5; a possible D gene is TRBD1 (6 bases). This CDR3 is built from 16 residues. CDR1 and CDR2 (germline): SNHLY, FYNNEI. V lost 1 base and J 3 bases, leaving 13 bases between the germline ends. The CDR3, as DNA: TGTGCCAGCAGTGAAGGGGGGCAGGGATTCAATCAGCCCCAGCATTTT. This sequence encodes CASSEGGQGFNQPQHF.

The rearrangement links TRBV30 to TRBJ2-7; 9 bases align to TRBD2. From germline, CDR1 is GTSNPN and CDR2 SVGIG (reference sequence). The CDR3 is 12 amino acids. V dropped 8 bases and J dropped 6; count of bases not matched to a gene: 8. The CDR3 is CAGAAGGGEQYF. Here the CDR3 DNA reads TGTGCCGGGGCAGCGGGGGGTGGCGAGCAGTACTTC.

The genes are TRBV28 and TRBJ2-7; TRBD1 is a possible D gene (6 bases). V gave up 6 bases and J gave up 2 bases, with 14 bases separating them. The germline gives CDR1 MDHEN, CDR2 SYDVKM. There are 14 residues in the CDR3. The CDR3 region is CASRATGGAYEQYF. The CDR3 nucleotides are TGTGCCAGCAGGGCGACAGGTGGGGCCTACGAGCAGTACTTC.

CDR3 in amino acids: CASSQGKGTNYGYTF. CDR3 DNA sequence: TGCGCCAGCAGCCAAGGAAAGGGAACTAACTATGGCTACACCTTC. V and J are TRBV4-1 and TRBJ1-2; no clear D. The germline gives CDR1 MGHRA, CDR2 YSYEKL. V was shortened by 1 base and J by 0 bases, with 9 bases between the two germline ends. There are 15 residues in the CDR3.

The rearrangement links TRBV5-6 to TRBJ1-1; D not resolved. The CDR3 has 11 residues. Per germline, CDR1 SGHDT and CDR2 YYEEEE. Trimming cost V 1 base and J 8 bases, with 6 bases left between them. The CDR3 protein is CASSLSGEAFF. CDR3 DNA: TGTGCCAGCAGCTTGTCGGGGGAAGCTTTCTTT.

This clone has just one count. V is TRBV27 and J is TRBJ2-1, with D maybe TRBD2 (5 bases). With 4 bases removed from V and 9 bases from J, the gap between germline ends came to 10 bases. The V gene's germline CDR1 is MNHEY and CDR2 SMNVEV (reference sequence). The CDR3 spans 12 residues. DNA for the CDR3: TGTGCCAGCAGTTCACTAGATCGTGAGCAGTTCTTC. Translation gives CASSSLDREQFF.

The chain employs TRBV6-5 and TRBJ1-2; possibly TRBD1 for D (6 bases). The CDR3 consists of 13 residues. Germline V gene lookup returns CDR1 MNHEY and CDR2 SVGAGI. V was cut by 7 bases and J by 6 bases, with 15 bases left in between. In DNA form, the CDR3 reads TGTGCCAGCACTCCCCGAGGGGGGAATGGCTACACCTTC. Translated, it gives CASTPRGGNGYTF.

The chain combines TRBV7-9 with TRBJ1-3; D is uncertain. V dropped 5 bases and J dropped 2 bases, with 13 bases sitting between them. Germline V gene sequence: CDR1 SEHNR, CDR2 FQNEAQ (reference sequence). This CDR3 contains 15 residues. For the CDR3, the DNA is TGTGCCAGCAGCCCCGGAGGAGGTCCTGGAAACACCATATATTTT. Translated, it gives CASSPGGGPGNTIYF.

The V gene is TRBV19, the J gene TRBJ2-7, with unresolved D. The CDR3 consists of 16 residues. With 5 bases removed from V and 0 bases from J, the gap between germline ends came to 17 bases. Germline CDR1 reads LNHDA; CDR2 reads SQIVND (reference sequence). The CDR3 here is CASSVLGGSRSYEQYF. CDR3 DNA: TGTGCCAGTAGTGTGTTGGGTGGGTCCCGCTCCTACGAGCAGTACTTC.

The V call is TRBV14, the J call TRBJ2-7, with 10 bases fitting TRBD2. CDR1 SGHDN and CDR2 FVKESK come from the germline V gene. V lost 5 bases to trimming and J lost 2 bases; unmatched junction nucleotides: 6. The CDR3 length is 15 residues. Here the CDR3 DNA reads TGTGCCAGCAGCAAAACCAGCGGGGGGGCCTACGAGCAGTACTTC. Protein: CASSKTSGGAYEQYF.

J is TRBJ2-2 and V is TRBV5-4; 10 bases fit TRBD2. The CDR3 contains 15 residues. The ends lost 4 bases at V and 3 bases at J; junction bases unmatched: 3. Germline V gives CDR1 SGHNT, CDR2 YYREEE (reference sequence). CDR3 DNA sequence: TGTGCCAGCAGCAGTCTAGCGGGGGACACCGGGGAGCTGTTTTTT. As protein: CASSSLAGDTGELFF.

The chain combines TRBV6-1 with TRBJ1-5; no clear D. The germline V and J ends were trimmed by 2 bases and 3 bases, with 14 bases remaining between them. Germline V gives CDR1 MNHNS, CDR2 SASEGT. There are 16 residues in the CDR3. The CDR3 DNA is TGTGCCAGCAGTGAAACGAGGTCTGGATACAATCAGCCCCAGCATTTT. As protein: CASSETRSGYNQPQHF.

This clone has just one count. The V gene is TRBV6-5, the J gene TRBJ1-2, with 8 bases that match TRBD1. Germline lookup yields CDR1 MNHEY and CDR2 SVGAGI. This CDR3 is 14 amino acids long. The V and J ends lost 5 bases and 8 bases, in that order; junction bases with no gene match: 10. The CDR3 DNA follows: TGTGCCAGCAGTCCCCCGGACAGGGCGAGGGGCTACACCTTC. It specifies CASSPPDRARGYTF.

A single count supports this clone. The CDR3 bases are TGTGCCAGCAGTCCGACAGGGGCCCCTAATCAGCCCCAGCATTTT. As protein: CASSPTGAPNQPQHF. The rearrangement links TRBV27 to TRBJ1-5, with 8 bases matching TRBD1. The CDR3 consists of 15 residues. Germline CDR1 reads MNHEY; CDR2 reads SMNVEV (reference sequence). Trimming removed 5 bases from V and 4 bases from J; junction bases left unmatched: 7.

Turning to this clone: The DNA is left out, because the CDR3 cannot be placed on it with certainty; the CDR3 is given as TCRdb lists it. The chain combines TRBV9 with TRBJ1-2. The CDR3 is made up of 12 amino acids, end residues included. Germline V lookup: CDR1 SGDLS, CDR2 YYNGEE. This chain's CDR3 is CASSVADGSRTF.